This T cell receptor beta chain derives from a study of blood T cell repertoires in COVID-19. Study overall: The analysed material was cDNA or gDNA that came from T cells, B-cell-depleted T cells, or PBMCs.

Germline CDR1 reads LNHDA; CDR2 reads SQIVND (reference sequence). The CDR3 contains 15 residues. Trimming removed 5 bases from V and 4 bases from J; junction bases left unmatched: 9. As originally analysed: Counts of nucleated cells, estimated from reference gene primer amplification, were obtained. Sequencing used immunoSEQ multiplex PCR; TCRdb keeps in-frame clones, though not all of them. For V, J and clone size, that table is used; D and trimming come from the DNA. The sample yields roughly 230,000 clones, approximately 80% seen once. Sample: peripheral blood. The TCR sequence derives from a woman between 45 and 60 years old with acute or convalescent COVID-19. The chain uses TRBV19 and TRBJ2-7; TRBD1 matches at 9 bases. The CDR3 sequence is CASSATGGAYYEQYF. In nucleotides, the CDR3 is TGTGCCAGTAGTGCAACAGGGGGCGCATATTACGAGCAGTACTTC. Supplemented by reference TRBV19 and TRBJ2-7, the full variable domain reads DGGITQSPKYLFRKEGQNVTLSCEQNLNHDAMYWYRQDPGQGLRLIYYSQIVNDFQKGDIAEGYSVSREKKESFPLTVTSAQKNPTAFYLCASSATGGAYYEQYFGPGTRLTVT.